This T cell receptor (beta chain) was recovered during a study of Tregs in tolerant kidney transplant recipients. Overall study results and limits: In tolerant patients, donor-specific Tregs outgrew total Tregs, suggesting antigen-driven expansion. This study did not directly address biological reproducibility. Activated donor B cell expansion appeared to reveal the most relevant donor-specific TCRbeta repertoire.

Germline loops: CDR1 SQVTM, CDR2 ANQGSEA. This CDR3 comprises 12 residues. Trimming pared 7 bases from V and 1 base from J, leaving 11 bases between. The repertoire was sequenced with immunoSEQ multiplex PCR; TCRdb's copy has only in-frame clones and lacks some. The table has about 66,000 clones, about nine tenths seen once. Unstimulated Tregs (CD4+CD25+CD127-) and CD4+CD25- non-Tregs were sorted from PBMCs. This clone appeared a single time. Antigen specificity is unknown. The TCR comes from a human donor who received a combined kidney and bone marrow transplant. Source: CD8+ T cells from blood, taken before the transplant. The chain carries TRBV29-1 and TRBJ2-7; D perhaps matches TRBD1 (5 bases). The CDR3 sequence is CSAVSGSYEQYF. CDR3 nucleotide sequence: TGCAGCGCCGTCTCAGGGTCCTACGAGCAGTACTTC.